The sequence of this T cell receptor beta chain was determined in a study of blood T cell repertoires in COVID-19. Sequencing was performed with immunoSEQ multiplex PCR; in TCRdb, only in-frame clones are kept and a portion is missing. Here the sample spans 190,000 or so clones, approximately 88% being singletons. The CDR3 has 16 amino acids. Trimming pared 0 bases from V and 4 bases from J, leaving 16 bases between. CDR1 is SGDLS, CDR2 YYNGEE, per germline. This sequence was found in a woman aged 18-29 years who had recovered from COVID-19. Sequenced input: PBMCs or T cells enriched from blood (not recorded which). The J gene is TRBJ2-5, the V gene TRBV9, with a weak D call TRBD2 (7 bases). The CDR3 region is CASSVAGGHTRETQYF. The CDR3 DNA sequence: TGTGCCAGCAGCGTAGCGGGGGGCCACACCCGAGAGACCCAGTACTTC.